The 7 T cell receptor beta chains below come from one sample, sequenced in a study of regulatory and conventional T cells in RAG deficiency. Conventional CD4+ T cells were sorted from blood as CD25-low CD127-high cells. Here immunoSEQ multiplex PCR was the method, and the copy in TCRdb shows in-frame clones only, minus some. The table shows about 34,000 clones, with 70% to 80% occurring only once. The same sample was also used in a study of regulatory T cells. As that report states: Amplification used 52 TRBV primers and 13 TRBJ primers.

The sequencing sample was made of CD4+ effector T cells sorted from blood. The receptors shown here come from a human donor in good health.

This clone has more than one count but fewer than ten. The chain links TRBV7-9 to TRBJ1-2; no reliable D call. This CDR3 has 15 amino acids. The ends were cut back, 4 bases at V and 5 bases at J, with 17 bases in the middle. The germline V gene has CDR1 SEHNR and CDR2 FQNEAQ (reference sequence). CDR3 region: CASSSNRPGAYGYTF. For the CDR3, the DNA is TGTGCCAGCAGCTCAAATCGCCCGGGAGCTTATGGCTACACCTTC.

The sample holds a few counts of this clone. V usage is TRBV5-1 and J usage is TRBJ2-2, with D tentatively TRBD1 or TRBD2 (5 bases each). CDR1 and CDR2 from the germline V gene are SGHRS and YFSETQ. CDR3 size: 14 residues. Trimming shortened V by 5 bases and J by 5 bases, and 13 bases separated the two germline ends. Here the CDR3 DNA reads TGCGCCAGCAGGTGGGACCAGAGGACCGGGGAGCTGTTTTTT. This encodes CASRWDQRTGELFF.

This clone came up a few times. This chain joins TRBV28 and TRBJ1-3; 7 nucleotides line up with TRBD1. The CDR3 is made up of 14 amino acids. Germline CDR1 reads MDHEN; CDR2 reads SYDVKM. With V trimmed by 4 bases and J by 7 bases, 7 bases remained unmatched. The CDR3 is CASSWGQPSNTIYF. The CDR3 bases are TGTGCCAGCAGTTGGGGACAGCCCTCCAACACCATATATTTT.

This clone was picked up one time. The genes are TRBV27 and TRBJ1-1, with D possibly being TRBD1 (6 bases). Germline values: CDR1 MNHEY, CDR2 SMNVEV (reference sequence). CDR3 size: 15 residues. Trimming took 4 bases from V and 1 from J, leaving 13 bases between them. The CDR3 sequence: CASSSGETGNTEAFF. The CDR3 coding sequence is TGTGCCAGCAGTTCTGGCGAGACAGGGAACACTGAAGCTTTCTTT.

The chain links TRBV7-9 to TRBJ2-2; no reliable D call. Germline V lookup: CDR1 SEHNR, CDR2 FQNEAQ (reference sequence). The V end lost 5 bases, the J end lost 7 bases, and 8 bases lay between the germline ends. This CDR3 comprises 12 residues. The CDR3 here is CASSPDGGELFF. For the CDR3, the DNA is TGTGCCAGCAGCCCAGACGGCGGGGAGCTGTTTTTT.

This CDR3 is CASSLLTGRNSPLHF. CDR3 sequence (DNA): TGTGCCAGCAGCTTGTTGACAGGGAGAAATTCACCCCTCCACTTT. This sequence joins TRBV5-6 and TRBJ1-6; 7 nucleotides match TRBD1. This CDR3 has 15 amino acids. Germline CDR1 reads SGHDT; CDR2 reads YYEEEE. The trim removed 1 base at V and 7 bases at J, leaving 5 bases unmatched.

The genes are TRBV5-1 and TRBJ1-4; D is perhaps TRBD1 (6 bases). The CDR3 spans 14 residues. Trimming shortened V by 4 bases and J by 5 bases, and 12 bases separated the two germline ends. Germline CDR1 is SGHRS and CDR2 is YFSETQ. The CDR3 region has the DNA TGCGCCAGCAGCCTGACAGGATTCAATGAAAAACTGTTTTTT. As protein: CASSLTGFNEKLFF.